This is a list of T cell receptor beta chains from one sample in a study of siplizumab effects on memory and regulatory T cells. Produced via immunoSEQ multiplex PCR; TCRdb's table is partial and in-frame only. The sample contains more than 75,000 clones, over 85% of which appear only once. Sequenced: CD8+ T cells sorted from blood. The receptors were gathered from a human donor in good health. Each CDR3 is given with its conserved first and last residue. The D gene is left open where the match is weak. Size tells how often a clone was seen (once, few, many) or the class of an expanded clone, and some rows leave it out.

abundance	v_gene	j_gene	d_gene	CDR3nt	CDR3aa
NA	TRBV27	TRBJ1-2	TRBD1	TGTGCCAGCAGTTCAAGGACAGGACACTATGGCTACACCTTC	CASSSRTGHYGYTF
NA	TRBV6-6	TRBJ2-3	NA	TGTGCCAGCAGAGGGGGGGCGGGAGACCCAGATACGCAGTATTTT	CASRGGAGDPDTQYF
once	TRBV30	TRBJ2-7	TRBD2	TGTGCCTGGAGTCCTCCCGGGGGGGGCTCCTACGAGCAGTACTTC	CAWSPPGGGSYEQYF
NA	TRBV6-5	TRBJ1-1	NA	TGTGCCAGCAGTTACGGACAGAAGAACACTGAAGCTTTCTTT	CASSYGQKNTEAFF
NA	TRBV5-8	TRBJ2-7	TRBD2	TGTGCCAGCAGGACGACTAGCGGGGCCACCTACGAGCAGTACTTC	CASRTTSGATYEQYF
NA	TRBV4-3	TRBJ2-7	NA	TGCGCCAGCAGCCAAGATAGGGACTTCGGCTACGAGCAGTACTTC	CASSQDRDFGYEQYF
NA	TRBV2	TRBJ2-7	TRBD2	TGTGCCAGCAGTGAAGCGGGACTAGCGGGGGTCTCCTACGAGCAGTACTTC	CASSEAGLAGVSYEQYF
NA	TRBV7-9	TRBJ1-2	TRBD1	TGTGCCAGCAGCCGCGACAGGGGTCGCTACACCTTC	CASSRDRGRYTF
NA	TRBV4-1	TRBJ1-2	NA	TGCGCCAGCAGCCAAGACTCTACTAGCGGCTACACCTTC	CASSQDSTSGYTF
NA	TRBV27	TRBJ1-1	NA	TGTGCCAGCAGTCCCACCGGGGTTCACAGGCTTATGAACACTGAAGCTTTCTTT	CASSPTGVHRLMNTEAFF
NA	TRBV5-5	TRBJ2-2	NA	TGTGCCAGCAGCTCGACGGCCGGGGAGCTGTTTTTT	CASSSTAGELFF
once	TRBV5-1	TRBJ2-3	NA	TGCGCCAGCAGCTTGGCCAGGGACAGCACAGATACGCAGTATTTT	CASSLARDSTDTQYF
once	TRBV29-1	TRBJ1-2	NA	TGCAGCGTTGAAGGACAGTTCTATGGCTACACCTTC	CSVEGQFYGYTF
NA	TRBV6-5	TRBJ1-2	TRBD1	TGTGCCAGCAGTAGTGCCAGGGGGGTGGACTATGGCTACACCTTC	CASSSARGVDYGYTF
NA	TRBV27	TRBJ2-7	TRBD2	TGTGCCAGCAGTTTCAGCGGGGGGTTATACGAGCAGTACTTC	CASSFSGGLYEQYF
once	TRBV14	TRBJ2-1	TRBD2	TGTGCCATCGCCCCCAGTTGGCTAGCGGGAATCAATGAGCAGTTCTTC	CAIAPSWLAGINEQFF
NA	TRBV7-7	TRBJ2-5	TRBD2	TGTGCTAGCAGCTTTCGGGGGGGCGAGACCCAGTACTTC	CASSFRGGETQYF
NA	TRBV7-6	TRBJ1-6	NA	TGTGCCAGCAGCTTAGGGACGAGCTCCTATAATTCACCCCTCCACTTT	CASSLGTSSYNSPLHF
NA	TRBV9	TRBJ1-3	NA	TGTGCCAGCAGCTTGATAGGGGAACCAGGGCCTGGAAACACCATATATTTT	CASSLIGEPGPGNTIYF
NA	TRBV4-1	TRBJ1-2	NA	TGCGCCAGCAGCCAATGGGACGGAGCTAACTATGGCTACACCTTC	CASSQWDGANYGYTF
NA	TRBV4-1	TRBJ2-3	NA	TGCGCCAGCAGCCAAGATAGGTCAGATACGCAGTATTTT	CASSQDRSDTQYF
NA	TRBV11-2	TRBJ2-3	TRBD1	TGTGCCAGCAGCTTGGCCGGGACAGGGGGCGGCACAGATACGCAGTATTTT	CASSLAGTGGGTDTQYF
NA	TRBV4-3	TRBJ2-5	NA	TGCGCCAGCAGCCAAGGGGTACTGGGAAGGAGGGGGGAGACCCAGTACTTC	CASSQGVLGRRGETQYF
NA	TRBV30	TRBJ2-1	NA	TGTGCCTGGAGTTGGGTTTTCGGCAATGAGCAGTTCTTC	CAWSWVFGNEQFF
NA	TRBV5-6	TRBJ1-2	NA	TGTGCCAGCAGCTTGGGTGGCCTGGGCTACACCTTC	CASSLGGLGYTF
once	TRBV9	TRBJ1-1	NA	TGTGCCAGCAGCGTAGCTAGGGGGACTGAAGCTTTCTTT	CASSVARGTEAFF
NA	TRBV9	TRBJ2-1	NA	TGTGCCAGCAGCGTAACCAATGAGCAGTTCTTC	CASSVTNEQFF
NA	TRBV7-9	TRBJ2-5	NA	TGTGCCAGCAGCTTAGAACGGTCCGAGTACCAAGAGACCCAGTACTTC	CASSLERSEYQETQYF
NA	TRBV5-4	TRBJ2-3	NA	TGTGCCAGCGACGAGAAGGGAGCAGATACGCAGTATTTT	CASDEKGADTQYF
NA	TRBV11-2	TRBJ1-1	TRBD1	TGTGCCAGCAGCTTAGGACAGGGCAGCGGAACTGAAGCTTTCTTT	CASSLGQGSGTEAFF
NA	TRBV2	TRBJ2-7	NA	TGTGCCAGCAGTGGTTCGATAGGGATCTACGAGCAGTACTTC	CASSGSIGIYEQYF
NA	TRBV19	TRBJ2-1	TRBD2	TGTGCCAGTAGTGTGCCCGGGACTAACCTCAATGAGCAGTTCTTC	CASSVPGTNLNEQFF
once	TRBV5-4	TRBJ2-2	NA	TGTGCCAGCAGCCCGGACACCTTTGACGGGGAGCTGTTTTTT	CASSPDTFDGELFF
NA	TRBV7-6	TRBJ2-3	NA	TGTGCCAGCAGCTTACCCGGAGATACGCAGTATTTT	CASSLPGDTQYF
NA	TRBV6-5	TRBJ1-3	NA	TGTGCCAGCAGTTGGAGCTTGGGGGGCTCTGGAAACACCATATATTTT	CASSWSLGGSGNTIYF
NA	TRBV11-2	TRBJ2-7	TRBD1	TGTGCCAGCAGCTTAAACCCTAAGACAGGGGGGGGCGAGCAGTACTTC	CASSLNPKTGGGEQYF
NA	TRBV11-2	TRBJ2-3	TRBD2	TGTGCCAGCAGCTTTTCCGCCCCCCTAGCGGGCACAGATACGCAGTATTTT	CASSFSAPLAGTDTQYF
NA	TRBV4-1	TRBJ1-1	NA	TGCGCCAGCAGCCAGGGCCCTGAAGCTTTCTTT	CASSQGPEAFF
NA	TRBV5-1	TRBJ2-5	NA	TGCGCCAGCAGCCTAGTCGGCGGGTGGGAGACCCAGTACTTC	CASSLVGGWETQYF
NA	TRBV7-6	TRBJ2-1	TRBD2	TGTGCCAGCAGCCTACTAGCGATTGCCTACAATGAGCAGTTCTTC	CASSLLAIAYNEQFF
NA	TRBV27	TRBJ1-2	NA	TGTGCCAGCAGTACCGGGGGTAATGGCTACACCTTC	CASSTGGNGYTF
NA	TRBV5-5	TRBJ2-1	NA	TGTGCCAGCAGCACCACTAGCTACAATGAGCAGTTCTTC	CASSTTSYNEQFF
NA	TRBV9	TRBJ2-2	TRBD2	TGTGCCAGCAGCGGGAGCGGGGCCACGAACACCGGGGAGCTGTTTTTT	CASSGSGATNTGELFF
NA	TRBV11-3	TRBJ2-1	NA	TGTGCCAGCAGCTTCAGCCGGGCCAATCCAGACAATGAGCAGTTCTTC	CASSFSRANPDNEQFF
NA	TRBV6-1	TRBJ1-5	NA	TGTGCCAGCAGTGAAGCGAGGGGCTCTGTTCAGCCCCAGCATTTT	CASSEARGSVQPQHF
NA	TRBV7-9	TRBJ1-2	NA	TGTGCCAGCAGCAACGAAATTTTTATTTCTAACTATGGCTACACCTTC	CASSNEIFISNYGYTF
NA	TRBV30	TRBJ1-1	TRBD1	TGTGCCTGGAGAGACAGGGAGGGGGCTGAAGCTTTCTTT	CAWRDREGAEAFF
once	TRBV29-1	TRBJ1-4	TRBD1	TGCAGCGTTGGGTCCCTGACCGGGACAGGGAATGAAAAACTGTTTTTT	CSVGSLTGTGNEKLFF
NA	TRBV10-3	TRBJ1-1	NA	TGTGCCATCAGGGAAGGGGGGAACACTGAAGCTTTCTTT	CAIREGGNTEAFF
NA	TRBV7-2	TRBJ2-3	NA	TGTGCCAGCAGCTTAGAAAATGTTTTTAGCACAGATACGCAGTATTTT	CASSLENVFSTDTQYF
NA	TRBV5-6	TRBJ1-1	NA	TGTGCCAGCAGCTTGGTGGGGGCTGACGCTTTCTTT	CASSLVGADAFF
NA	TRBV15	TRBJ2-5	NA	TGTGCCACCAGCAGAGATCTTGGGGCCGGTGAGACCCAGTACTTC	CATSRDLGAGETQYF
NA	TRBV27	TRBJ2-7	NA	TGTGCCAGCAGTTACGGCGAATCCTACGAGCAGTACTTC	CASSYGESYEQYF
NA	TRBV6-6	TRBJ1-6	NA	TGTGCCAGCAGTCCTATCGAAGTGGTAAATAATTCACCCCTCCACTTT	CASSPIEVVNNSPLHF